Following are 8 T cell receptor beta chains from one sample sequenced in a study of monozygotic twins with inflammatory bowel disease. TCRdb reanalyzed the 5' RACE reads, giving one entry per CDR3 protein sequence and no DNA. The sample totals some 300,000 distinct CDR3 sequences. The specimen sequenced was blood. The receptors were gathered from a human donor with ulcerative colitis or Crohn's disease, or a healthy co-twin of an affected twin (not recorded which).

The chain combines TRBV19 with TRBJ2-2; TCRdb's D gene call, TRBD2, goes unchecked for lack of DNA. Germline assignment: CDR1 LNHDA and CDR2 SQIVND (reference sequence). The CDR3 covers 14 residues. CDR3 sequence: CASSEGANTGEPFF.

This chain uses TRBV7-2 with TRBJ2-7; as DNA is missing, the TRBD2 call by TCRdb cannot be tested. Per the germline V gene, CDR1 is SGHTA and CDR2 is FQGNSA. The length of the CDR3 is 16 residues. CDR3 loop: CASSSGLAESSYEQYF.

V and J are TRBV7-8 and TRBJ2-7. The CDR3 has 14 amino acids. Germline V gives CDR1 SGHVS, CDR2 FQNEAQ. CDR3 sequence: CASSFLTGPYEQYF. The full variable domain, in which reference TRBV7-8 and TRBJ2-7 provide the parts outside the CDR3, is GAGVSQSPRYKVAKRGQDVALRCDPISGHVSLFWYQQALGQGPEFLTYFQNEAQLDKSGLPSDRFFAERPEGSVSTLKIQRTQQEDSAVYLCASSFLTGPYEQYFGPGTRLTVT.

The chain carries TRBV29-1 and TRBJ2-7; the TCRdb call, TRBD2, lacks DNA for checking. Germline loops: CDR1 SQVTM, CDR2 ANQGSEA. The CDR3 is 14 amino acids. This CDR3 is CSVVWDLGSYEQYF.

The CDR3 loop is CSVGPGLDTQYF. The chain carries TRBV29-1 and TRBJ2-3; the D call of TRBD1 rests on TCRdb alone, since no DNA is present to check it. There are 12 residues in the CDR3. Germline values: CDR1 SQVTM, CDR2 ANQGSEA.

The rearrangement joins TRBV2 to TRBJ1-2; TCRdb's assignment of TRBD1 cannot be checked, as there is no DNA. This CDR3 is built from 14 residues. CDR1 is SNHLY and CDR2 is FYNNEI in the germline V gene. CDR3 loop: CASILTGTGYGYTF.

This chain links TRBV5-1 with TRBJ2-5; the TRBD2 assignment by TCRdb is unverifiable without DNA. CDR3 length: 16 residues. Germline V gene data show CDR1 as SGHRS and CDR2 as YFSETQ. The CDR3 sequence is CASSLMTSGVQETQYF.

The CDR3 region is CASSPGLAGITETQYF. The chain is built from TRBV5-5 and TRBJ2-5; the D call of TRBD2 rests on TCRdb alone, since no DNA is present to check it. Germline V gene lookup returns CDR1 SGHKS and CDR2 YYEKEE (reference sequence). This CDR3 is 16 amino acids long.